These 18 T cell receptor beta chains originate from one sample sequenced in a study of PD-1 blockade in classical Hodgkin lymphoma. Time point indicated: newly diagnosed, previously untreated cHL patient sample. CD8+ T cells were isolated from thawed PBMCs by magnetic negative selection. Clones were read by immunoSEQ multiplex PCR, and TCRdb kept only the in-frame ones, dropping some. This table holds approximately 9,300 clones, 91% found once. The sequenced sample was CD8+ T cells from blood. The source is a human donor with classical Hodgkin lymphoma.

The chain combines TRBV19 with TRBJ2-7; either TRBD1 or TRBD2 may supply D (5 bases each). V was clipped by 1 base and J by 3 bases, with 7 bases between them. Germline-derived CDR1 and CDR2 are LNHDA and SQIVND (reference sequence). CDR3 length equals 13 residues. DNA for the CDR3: TGTGCCAGTAGTATAGGAGGGGTCTACGAGCAGTACTTC. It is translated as CASSIGGVYEQYF. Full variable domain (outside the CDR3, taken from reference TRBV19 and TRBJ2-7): DGGITQSPKYLFRKEGQNVTLSCEQNLNHDAMYWYRQDPGQGLRLIYYSQIVNDFQKGDIAEGYSVSREKKESFPLTVTSAQKNPTAFYLCASSIGGVYEQYFGPGTRLTVT.

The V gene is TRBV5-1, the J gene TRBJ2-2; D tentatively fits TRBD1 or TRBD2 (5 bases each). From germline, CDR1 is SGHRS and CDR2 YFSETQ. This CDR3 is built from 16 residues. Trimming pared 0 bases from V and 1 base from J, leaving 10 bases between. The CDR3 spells CASSLAGTLNTGELFF. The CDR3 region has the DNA TGCGCCAGCAGCTTGGCCGGGACCCTGAACACCGGGGAGCTGTTTTTT. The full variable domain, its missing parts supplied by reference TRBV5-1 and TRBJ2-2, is KAGVTQTPRYLIKTRGQQVTLSCSPISGHRSVSWYQQTPGQGLQFLFEYFSETQRNKGNFPGRFSGRQFSNSRSEMNVSTLELGDSALYLCASSLAGTLNTGELFFGEGSRLTVL.

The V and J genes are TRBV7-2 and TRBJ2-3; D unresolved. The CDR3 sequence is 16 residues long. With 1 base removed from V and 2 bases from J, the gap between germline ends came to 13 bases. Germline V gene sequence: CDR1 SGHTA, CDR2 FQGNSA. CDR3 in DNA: TGTGCCAGCAGCTTAGGTCCTGAACCCCCCACAGATACGCAGTATTTT. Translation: CASSLGPEPPTDTQYF. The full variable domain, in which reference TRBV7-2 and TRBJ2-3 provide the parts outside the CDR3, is GAGVSQSPSNKVTEKGKDVELRCDPISGHTALYWYRQSLGQGLEFLIYFQGNSAPDKSGLPSDRFSAERTGGSVSTLTIQRTQQEDSAVYLCASSLGPEPPTDTQYFGPGTRLTVL.

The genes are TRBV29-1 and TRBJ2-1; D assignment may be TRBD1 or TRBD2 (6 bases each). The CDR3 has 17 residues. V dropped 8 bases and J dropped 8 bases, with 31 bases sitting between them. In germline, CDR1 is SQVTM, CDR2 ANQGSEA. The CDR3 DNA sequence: TGCAGCTCATGCACGGTGGAGGGGCAGGGGTTGATCGATGAGCAGTTCTTC. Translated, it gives CSSCTVEGQGLIDEQFF.

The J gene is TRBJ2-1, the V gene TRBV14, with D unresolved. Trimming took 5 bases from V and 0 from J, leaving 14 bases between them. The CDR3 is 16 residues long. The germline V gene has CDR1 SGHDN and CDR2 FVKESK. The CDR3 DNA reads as TGTGCCAGCAGCGCCCGACTGAGGAGCTCCTACAATGAGCAGTTCTTC. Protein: CASSARLRSSYNEQFF. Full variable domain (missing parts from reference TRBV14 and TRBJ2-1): EAGVTQFPSHSVIEKGQTVTLRCDPISGHDNLYWYRRVMGKEIKFLLHFVKESKQDESGMPNNRFLAERTGGTYSTLKVQPAELEDSGVYFCASSARLRSSYNEQFFGPGTRLTVL.

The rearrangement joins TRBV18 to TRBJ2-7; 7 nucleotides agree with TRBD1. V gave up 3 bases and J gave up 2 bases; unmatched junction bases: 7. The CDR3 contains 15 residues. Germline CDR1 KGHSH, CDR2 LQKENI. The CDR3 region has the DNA TGTGCCAGCTCACCTCCCAGGACAGGAACCTACGAGCAGTACTTC. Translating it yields CASSPPRTGTYEQYF.

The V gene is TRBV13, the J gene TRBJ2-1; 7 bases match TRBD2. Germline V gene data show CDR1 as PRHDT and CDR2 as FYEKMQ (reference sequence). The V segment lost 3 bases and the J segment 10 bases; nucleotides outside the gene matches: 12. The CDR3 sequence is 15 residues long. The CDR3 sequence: CASSLWASGRREQFF. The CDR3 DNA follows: TGTGCCAGCAGCTTGTGGGCTAGCGGAAGACGAGAGCAGTTCTTC.

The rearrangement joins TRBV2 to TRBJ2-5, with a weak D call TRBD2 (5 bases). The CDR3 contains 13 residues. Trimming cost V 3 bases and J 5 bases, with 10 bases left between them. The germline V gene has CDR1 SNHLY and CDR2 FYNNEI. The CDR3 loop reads CASSDGVWETQYF. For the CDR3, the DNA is TGTGCCAGCAGTGACGGGGTGTGGGAGACCCAGTACTTC.

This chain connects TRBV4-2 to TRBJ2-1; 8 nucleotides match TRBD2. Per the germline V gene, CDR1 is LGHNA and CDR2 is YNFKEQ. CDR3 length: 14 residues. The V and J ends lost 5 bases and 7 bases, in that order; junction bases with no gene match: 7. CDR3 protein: CASSSYGGANEQFF. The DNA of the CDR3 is TGTGCCAGCAGCTCTTACGGGGGGGCTAATGAGCAGTTCTTC.

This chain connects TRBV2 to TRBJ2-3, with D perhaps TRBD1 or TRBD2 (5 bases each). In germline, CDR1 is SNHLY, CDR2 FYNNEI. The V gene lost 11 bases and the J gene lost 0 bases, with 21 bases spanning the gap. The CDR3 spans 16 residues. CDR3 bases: TGTGCCGGTGGGGACGAAGAAACCTCTAGCACAGATACGCAGTATTTT. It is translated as CAGGDEETSSTDTQYF.

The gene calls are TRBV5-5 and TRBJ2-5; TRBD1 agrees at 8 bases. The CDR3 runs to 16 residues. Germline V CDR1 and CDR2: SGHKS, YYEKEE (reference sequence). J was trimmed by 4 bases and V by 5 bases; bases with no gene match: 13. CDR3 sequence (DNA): TGTGCCAGCAGTATTCCGGGACAGGTGGGGAGAGAGACCCAGTACTTC. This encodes CASSIPGQVGRETQYF.

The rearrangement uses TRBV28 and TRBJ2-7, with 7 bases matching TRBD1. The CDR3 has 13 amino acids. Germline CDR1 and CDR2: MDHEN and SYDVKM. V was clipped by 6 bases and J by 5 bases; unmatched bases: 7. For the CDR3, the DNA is TGTGCCAGCAGCTTACGACAGGGTGACGAGCAGTACTTC. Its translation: CASSLRQGDEQYF.

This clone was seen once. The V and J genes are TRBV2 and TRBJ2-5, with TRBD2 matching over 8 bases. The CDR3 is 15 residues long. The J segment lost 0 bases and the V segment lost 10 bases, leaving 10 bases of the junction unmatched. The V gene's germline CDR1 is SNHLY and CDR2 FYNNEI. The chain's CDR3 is CATRTQRGYQETQYF. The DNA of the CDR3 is TGTGCCACCCGAACCCAGCGGGGGTACCAAGAGACCCAGTACTTC.

CDR3 amino acids: CASSRIGTGVTGELFF. The CDR3 coding sequence is TGCGCCAGCAGCCGAATCGGGACAGGTGTCACCGGGGAGCTGTTTTTT. The chain has TRBV5-1 and TRBJ2-2; 8 bases fit TRBD1. Trimming took 4 bases from V and 4 from J; bases not matched to a gene: 9. CDR3 length equals 16 residues. CDR1 and CDR2 from the germline V gene are SGHRS and YFSETQ.

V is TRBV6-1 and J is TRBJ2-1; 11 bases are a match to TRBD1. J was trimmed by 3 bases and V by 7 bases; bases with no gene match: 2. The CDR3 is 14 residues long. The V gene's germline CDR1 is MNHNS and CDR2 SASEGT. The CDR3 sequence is CASTGTGGYNEQFF. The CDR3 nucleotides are TGTGCCAGCACCGGGACAGGGGGCTACAATGAGCAGTTCTTC.

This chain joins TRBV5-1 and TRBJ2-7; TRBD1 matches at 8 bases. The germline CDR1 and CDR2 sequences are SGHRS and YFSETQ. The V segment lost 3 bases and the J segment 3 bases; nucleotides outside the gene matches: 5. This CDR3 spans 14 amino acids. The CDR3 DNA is TGCGCCAGCAGCTCGGACAGGGTCGTCTACGAGCAGTACTTC. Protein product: CASSSDRVVYEQYF. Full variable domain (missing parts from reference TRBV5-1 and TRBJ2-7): KAGVTQTPRYLIKTRGQQVTLSCSPISGHRSVSWYQQTPGQGLQFLFEYFSETQRNKGNFPGRFSGRQFSNSRSEMNVSTLELGDSALYLCASSSDRVVYEQYFGPGTRLTVT.

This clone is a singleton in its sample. The CDR3 loop reads CALSGSEETQYF. As DNA, the CDR3 is TGTGCCCTCAGCGGGAGCGAAGAGACCCAGTACTTC. V gene TRBV2 combines with J gene TRBJ2-5; 8 bases are shared with TRBD2. Germline V gene data show CDR1 as SNHLY and CDR2 as FYNNEI. The V and J ends lost 11 bases and 3 bases, in that order; junction bases with no gene match: 5. This CDR3 has 12 residues.

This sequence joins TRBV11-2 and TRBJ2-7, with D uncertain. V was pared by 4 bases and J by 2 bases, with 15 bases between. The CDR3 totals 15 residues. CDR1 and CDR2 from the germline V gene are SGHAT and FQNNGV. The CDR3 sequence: CASSSWGKRTYEQYF. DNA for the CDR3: TGTGCCAGCAGCTCTTGGGGTAAACGGACCTACGAGCAGTACTTC.